A single T cell receptor (beta chain) is shown here with its context. The antigen is undetermined. This sample is drawn from a study of beta chain features in type 1 diabetes. Study-wide results and limits: An over-representation of cells with high TCR expression could result from cDNA sequencing.

Trimming took 1 base from V and 4 from J, leaving 11 bases between them. Germline assignment: CDR1 SGHRS and CDR2 YFSETQ. This CDR3 has 14 amino acids. Since all of the isolated RNA was reverse transcribed, expressed TCRB transcripts were what got sequenced. TCRdb keeps only in-frame clones here, not all; method: immunoSEQ multiplex PCR. The data show about 340,000 clones, approximately 8.2% seen once. This receptor was obtained from a woman aged 18-35 years in good health. What was sequenced was central memory CD4+ T cells from blood. The J gene is TRBJ1-1, the V gene TRBV5-1; a weak D match, TRBD1 (5 bases). The CDR3 region has the DNA TGCGCCAGCAGCTTGATTGCGGGACCCACTGAAGCTTTCTTT. It yields the protein CASSLIAGPTEAFF. Full variable domain (rest looked up from reference TRBV5-1 and TRBJ1-1): KAGVTQTPRYLIKTRGQQVTLSCSPISGHRSVSWYQQTPGQGLQFLFEYFSETQRNKGNFPGRFSGRQFSNSRSEMNVSTLELGDSALYLCASSLIAGPTEAFFGQGTRLTVV.